The clone carrying this T cell receptor (beta chain) was seen only a few times. What it binds is unknown. This specimen belongs to a study of T cell responses to AZD1222 COVID-19 vaccine. Study results and limitations: Only a handful of people who got AZD1222 tested seropositive at baseline. Recipients of two AZD1222 doses showed rising Spike-specific TCR breadth and depth.

The CDR3 sequence is 16 residues long. V was pared by 4 bases and J by 10 bases, with 20 bases between. CDR1 and CDR2 from the germline V gene are SGHTA and FQGTGA. Some clones are missing from TCRdb's copy, which holds only in-frame ones; the method was immunoSEQ multiplex PCR. This table holds approximately 140,000 clones, roughly 89% found once. The V and J genes are TRBV7-3 and TRBJ1-6; no clear D. The source material was peripheral blood, sampled on day 0 of AZD1222 vaccination. This TCR was recovered from an adult in good health. The DNA of the CDR3 is TGTGCCAGCAGCTCCACGGCGGTGTCTGGTTCGTCACCCCTCCACTTT. Protein product: CASSSTAVSGSSPLHF.